The 14 T cell receptor beta chains below all came from one sample that was sequenced in a study of T cells in Graves' hyperthyroidism and ophthalmopathy. From RNA transcripts, TCR beta CDR3 regions were amplified. The TCR CDR3 first-round RT-PCR relied on the HTBI primer set. MiXCR, run by TCRdb on the multiplex PCR reads, gives a single entry per CDR3 protein. The sample yields approximately 210,000 distinct CDR3 sequences, about 15% seen once. The sample comprised blood. Receptors were obtained from a man over 45 with Graves' hyperthyroidism.

Ten or more counts support this clonotype. The chain recombines TRBV6-2 or TRBV6-3 with TRBJ2-2; possibly TRBD2 for D (6 bases). Germline CDR1 and CDR2: MNHEY and SVGEGT. The germline V and J ends were trimmed by 7 bases and 9 bases, with 21 bases remaining between them. The CDR3 is 15 residues long. The CDR3 region has the DNA TGTGCCAGCACTCCGGTGATTGGAGCGGGTTGGGAGCTGTTTTTT. Protein sequence: CASTPVIGAGWELFF.

The chain employs TRBV11-2 and TRBJ2-3; TRBD2 aligns across 13 bases. The germline V gene encodes CDR1 SGHAT and CDR2 FQNNGV. Trimming removed 3 bases from V and 4 bases from J; junction bases left unmatched: 7. The CDR3 sequence is 17 residues long. The CDR3 region has the DNA TGTGCCAGCAGCTTCCAATTGACTAGCGGGAGGTCAGATACGCAGTATTTT. It translates to CASSFQLTSGRSDTQYF.

The chain couples TRBV2 to TRBJ2-3; D possibly matches TRBD1 or TRBD2 (7 bases each). CDR1 and CDR2 (germline): SNHLY, FYNNEI. The CDR3 has 17 amino acids. Trimming took 4 bases from V and 0 from J, leaving 17 bases between them. The CDR3 is CASSARGGGTSTDTQYF. The CDR3 DNA sequence: TGTGCCAGCAGTGCCCGGGGAGGGGGCACTAGCACAGATACGCAGTATTTT.

This rearrangement joins TRBV19 to TRBJ2-7, with 7 bases lining up with TRBD2. The CDR3 has 11 residues. V lost 7 bases to trimming and J lost 6 bases; unmatched junction nucleotides: 3. Germline V CDR1 and CDR2: LNHDA, SQIVND (reference sequence). The CDR3 here is CASTGGCEQYF. The CDR3 bases are TGTGCCAGTACGGGGGGTTGCGAGCAGTACTTC. Looking up the rest from reference TRBV19 and TRBJ2-7 gives the full variable domain: DGGITQSPKYLFRKEGQNVTLSCEQNLNHDAMYWYRQDPGQGLRLIYYSQIVNDFQKGDIAEGYSVSREKKESFPLTVTSAQKNPTAFYLCASTGGCEQYFGPGTRLTVT.

This clonotype was observed a few times. This rearrangement joins TRBV30 to TRBJ2-2; unclear D gene. The CDR3 extends over 14 amino acids. Germline-derived CDR1 and CDR2 are GTSNPN and SVGIG (reference sequence). The V end lost 1 base, the J end lost 5 bases, and 11 bases lay between the germline ends. CDR3 sequence: CAWSATSRTGELFF. The CDR3 DNA is TGTGCCTGGAGTGCGACTTCGAGGACCGGGGAGCTGTTTTTT.

The chain links TRBV7-3 to TRBJ2-2; 7 bases match TRBD2. V lost 1 base to trimming and J lost 4 bases; unmatched junction nucleotides: 3. Germline assignment: CDR1 SGHTA and CDR2 FQGTGA. The CDR3 is 15 residues long. The CDR3 DNA reads TGTGCCAGCAGCTTAAGGCAGCGGGGCACCGGGGAGCTGTTTTTT. Protein: CASSLRQRGTGELFF.

The V and J genes are TRBV24-1 and TRBJ2-2, with D unclear. The CDR3 sequence is 13 residues long. The ends were cut back, 7 bases at V and 0 bases at J, with 5 bases in the middle. Per the germline V gene, CDR1 is KGHDR and CDR2 is SFDVKD. The CDR3 loop is CATRSTNTGELFF. The DNA of the CDR3 is TGTGCCACCAGGTCAACGAACACCGGGGAGCTGTTTTTT.

This clonotype showed up just a few times. The rearrangement uses TRBV28 and TRBJ2-7, with D hard to call. CDR3 length: 14 amino acids. Germline values: CDR1 MDHEN, CDR2 SYDVKM. With 6 bases removed from V and 0 bases from J, the gap between germline ends came to 12 bases. In DNA form, the CDR3 reads TGTGCCAGCAGCCCCGTGGGCAACTCCTACGAGCAGTACTTC. As protein: CASSPVGNSYEQYF. Full variable domain (rest looked up from reference TRBV28 and TRBJ2-7): DVKVTQSSRYLVKRTGEKVFLECVQDMDHENMFWYRQDPGLGLRLIYFSYDVKMKEKGDIPEGYSVSREKKERFSLILESASTNQTSMYLCASSPVGNSYEQYFGPGTRLTVT.

This clonotype was seen at least ten times. This rearrangement joins TRBV20-1 to TRBJ2-7, with 9 bases aligning to TRBD2. The V and J ends lost 7 bases and 1 base, in that order; junction bases with no gene match: 11. The germline gives CDR1 DFQATT, CDR2 SNEGSKA (reference sequence). The CDR3 contains 15 residues. The DNA for the CDR3 is TGCAGTGTTATGCGATCGGCGGGAGGGTCCTACGAGCAGTACTTC. Translating it yields CSVMRSAGGSYEQYF.

This clonotype has a count of ten or more. The chain employs TRBV6-2 or TRBV6-3 and TRBJ2-7; 8 positions agree with TRBD2. Losses at the gene ends were 2 bases for V and 3 bases for J; bases not matched to a gene: 3. This CDR3 region has 14 residues. Germline lookup yields CDR1 MNHEY and CDR2 SVGEGT. The chain's CDR3 is CASSYESGSYEQYF. CDR3 nucleotide sequence: TGTGCCAGCAGTTACGAGAGCGGGAGCTACGAGCAGTACTTC.

In its sample, this clonotype was seen many times. The V call is TRBV3-1, the J call TRBJ2-3; D not resolved. CDR1 and CDR2 from the germline V gene are LGHDT and YNNKEL (reference sequence). The V gene lost 0 bases and the J gene lost 2 bases, with 6 bases spanning the gap. This CDR3 contains 14 residues. CDR3: CASSQDTTTDTQYF. The CDR3 bases are TGTGCCAGCAGCCAAGATACGACCACAGATACGCAGTATTTT.

This clonotype occurred many times. The chain carries TRBV28 and TRBJ2-3; D remains ambiguous. This CDR3 contains 16 residues. Germline CDR1 reads MDHEN; CDR2 reads SYDVKM. Trimming took off 7 bases at V and 5 bases at J, with 22 bases between the two ends. DNA of the CDR3: TGTGCCAGCAACAGCCGATCGTGGGATCTTCAAGATACGCAGTATTTT. It codes for CASNSRSWDLQDTQYF.

The V gene is TRBV29-1, the J gene TRBJ2-3, with a possible D match to TRBD1 (6 bases). The CDR3 totals 13 residues. The V and J ends lost 3 bases and 8 bases respectively, with 15 bases between them. Germline lookup yields CDR1 SQVTM and CDR2 ANQGSEA. The CDR3 protein is CSVDRGVVGTQYF. As DNA, the CDR3 is TGCAGCGTTGACAGGGGAGTAGTTGGTACGCAGTATTTT.

There are many counts of this clonotype. For the CDR3, the DNA is TGCAGCGCTCCTAGGGCAGATACGCAGTATTTT. The encoded protein is CSAPRADTQYF. The gene calls are TRBV29-1 and TRBJ2-3; D gene ambiguous. This CDR3 contains 11 residues. Germline CDR1 and CDR2: SQVTM and ANQGSEA. V was trimmed by 7 bases and J by 4 bases, leaving 9 bases between them.